This entry is about one T cell receptor (beta chain). The CDR3 runs to 16 residues. Germline CDR1 reads LGHNA; CDR2 reads YSLEER. The trim removed 4 bases at V and 0 bases at J, leaving 6 bases unmatched. The data originate from a study of blood T cell repertoires in COVID-19. Original processing notes: Quantification of nucleated cells was approximated via reference gene primer amplification. Using immunoSEQ multiplex PCR, the repertoire was profiled, and TCRdb retains in-frame clones only, with some absent. D and trimming were read from the DNA, whereas the V and J calls and clone size are those reported in that table. This repertoire shows approximately 68,000 clones, roughly 90% found once; its top ten account for 3.5% to 5.5%.

This sequence was found in a man aged 45-65 years with active COVID-19. Specimen: peripheral blood. The gene calls are TRBV4-3 and TRBJ1-1, with TRBD1 identical over 9 bases. The CDR3 loop reads CASSPGQGKVNTEAFF. The CDR3 region has the DNA TGCGCCAGCAGCCCGGGACAGGGAAAGGTGAACACTGAAGCTTTCTTT.